This T cell receptor beta chain is drawn from a study of technical replicates of blood from four donors. Data came from immunoSEQ multiplex PCR; TCRdb stores just in-frame clones and leaves some out. The data show about 100,000 clones, around 96% seen once. The clonotype originates from a human donor in good health. Sequenced sample: T cells isolated from PBMCs.

CDR3 protein: CASRGTSGSSYNEQFF. In nucleotides, the CDR3 is TGTGCCAGCAGGGGGACTAGCGGCAGCTCCTACAATGAGCAGTTCTTC. This chain links TRBV2 with TRBJ2-1; 11 bases are a match to TRBD2. V shed 6 bases and J 0 bases; nucleotides not matched to a gene: 4. The germline V gene encodes CDR1 SNHLY and CDR2 FYNNEI. CDR3 length equals 16 residues. The full variable domain, its missing parts supplied by reference TRBV2 and TRBJ2-1, is EPEVTQTPSHQVTQMGQEVILRCVPISNHLYFYWYRQILGQKVEFLVSFYNNEISEKSEIFDDQFSVERPDGSNFTLKIRSTKLEDSAMYFCASRGTSGSSYNEQFFGPGTRLTVL.